The source of this T cell receptor (beta chain) is a study of regulatory T cells in long-lasting Graves disease (dated by TCRdb to the early 2020s). Notes on the research overall: Antithyroid drugs had been taken for less than 3 months by newly diagnosed Graves' disease patients. This study used TCR sequencing and RNA sequencing of peripheral blood to compare persistent Graves' disease patients against newly diagnosed Graves' disease patients. The study was conducted in China and was registered as a clinical trial. A total of about 35 samples underwent TCR sequencing, from about 13 patients with persistent Graves' disease and some 20 patients with newly diagnosed Graves' disease. The paper's findings and limits, for the study overall: Persistent Graves' disease patients showed lower TCR Shannon entropy and fewer highly expanded clones than newly diagnosed patients, suggesting clonal expansion. Preferential use of TRBV28, TRBJ1-2 and TRBJ2-5 was observed in persistent disease, whereas TRBV20-1 and TRBJ2-1 were favored in newly diagnosed disease. Peripheral blood alone was examined, since thyroid tissue, which constituted the primary lesion, could not be accessed. The small sample size was acknowledged by the authors as a limitation that may reduce accuracy. Patients with persistent disease shared more public clonotypes (approximately 2,500) than newly diagnosed patients did (more than 900). Sequencing and analysis were limited to the TCR beta chain.

Notes on this clonotype: The clone's antigen remains unknown. Being one base from a much bigger clone, this may be a read error. Lacking the conserved final phenylalanine or tryptophan, this CDR3 likely reflects a read error.

CDR1 and CDR2 are drawn from the germline V gene (reference sequence): GTSNPN, SVGIG. V is pared back by 1 base and J by 4 bases, with 10 bases lying between the germline termini. Termini included, the CDR3 measures 14 amino acids. Solely the CDR3 DNA is kept, with 42 bases framed from the first base. Libraries came from multiplex PCR. The sequencer was an Illumina HiSeq 4000. To build TCR beta libraries, CDR3 regions were amplified by Arm-PCR using iRepertoire HTBI primers. Before sequencing, the PCR products went through gel purification. As for the authors' bioinformatics: Across samples, 62 TRBV and 13 to 15 TRBJ segments were identified and used for gene usage analysis of CDR3 amino acid clonotypes. COPE and FqMerger were used to merge filtered high-quality paired reads into contigs. Contigs were aligned with BLAST to IMGT TRBV, TRBD and TRBJ reference genes, and CDR3 was defined per IMGT. Clonotypes above 0.1% frequency were classified as highly expanded clones. Repertoire diversity was measured by Shannon entropy, and V-J evenness by the Gini coefficient. Public clonotypes were defined as clonotypes shared by more than one individual. TCRdb reran the public reads through fastp at Q25 and MiXCR, keeping productive beta chains. Rows with a matching CDR3 protein are joined into one entry that keeps the most common DNA and genes. The V and J calls shown here were made by TCRdb, not taken from the authors' results. Within this sample are 540,000 or so distinct CDR3 sequences, with approximately 15% of them counted one time only. Together, the top ten hold 10% of the sample.

In the paper's terms, the time point label means: newly diagnosed GD, antithyroid drugs for less than 3 months. RNA was extracted from PBMCs in TRIzol for both TCR sequencing and RNA sequencing. The diagnosis of Graves' disease was made according to American Thyroid Association guidelines. Recruitment of patients was carried out at an endocrinology department in Xi'an, China. From each patient, approximately 9 milliliters of peripheral blood was collected into an EDTA anticoagulant tube. Ficoll Paque Plus density gradient separation was used to isolate PBMCs, and no further T cell sorting was done. RNA quality was checked with an Agilent 2100 Bioanalyzer and agarose gel, and concentration with a NanoDrop 2000. Another study also made use of these data, one on T cells in Graves' hyperthyroidism and ophthalmopathy. The second paper states: Stable Graves' hyperthyroidism was defined as the absence of progression to ophthalmopathy over 18 months of follow-up. Hyperthyroidism patients were newly diagnosed, had a disease duration of under 2 months, and were aged 18 to 65 years. The study excluded patients with uncontrolled infections, other autoimmune diseases, pregnancy or lactation. Diagnoses relied on clinical symptoms, serum thyroxine and TRAb, thyroid ultrasound and orbital computed tomography. A first-round RT-PCR of the TCR CDR3 used the HTBI primer set with the Qiagen OneStep RT-PCR kit. Most expanded thyroid clonotypes (frequency above 0.001) were also detected in blood, a finding suggesting that blood repertoires may reflect thyroid immune responses. In cross-validation, a model built on a 13 V-J signature told ophthalmopathy apart from stable hyperthyroidism with over 85% sensitivity and approximately 84% specificity, and in testing the same model reached 80%/75%. In validation, progression to ophthalmopathy was predicted by the model with 70% to 71% sensitivity and just over 72% specificity, a median of approximately 6.5 months before onset. TCR V-J signatures able to tell the groups apart were searched for in a discovery cohort of 100 patients, of whom 40 to 45 had Graves' ophthalmopathy and around 57 had stable Graves' hyperthyroidism. Prospective prediction of ophthalmopathy was tested in an independent validation cohort of 18 to 20 hyperthyroidism patients and some 17 patients who later progressed to ophthalmopathy. The 95 to 100 discovery patients were randomly divided into training and test sets at a 7:3 ratio. The study also compared thyroid tissue and blood T-cell repertoires from a handful of Graves' hyperthyroidism patients. Following sampling, methimazole starting at 30 mg daily was given to hyperthyroidism patients, and high-dose intravenous methylprednisolone was given to ophthalmopathy patients. The libraries were constructed in a second round of multiplex PCR and then size-selected and purified. Libraries were sequenced paired-end with 100 bp reads on an Illumina HiSeq2000. SOAPnuke was used to process the raw data, with reads discarded if the reads contained adapters or uncalled bases, had a mean Phred below 15, or lacked an exact constant-primer or identifier match. COPE v1.2.5 was used to merge high-quality paired reads, and clonotypes were defined as unique nucleotide sequences. MiTCR v1.1 was used to align the clonotypes against IMGT TRBV, TRBD and TRBJ reference segments. The analysis included only V-J combinations with a frequency above 0.0001, which together covered over 98% of the repertoires. The TCS score was defined as the ratio of F50 (clonal expansion) to E x V (chaos), calculated using BLOSUM62-based TCRdist between CDR3 peptides within each V-J. Welch's t-statistics and random forest reduced roughly 500 V-J features to 13, which were used in a naive Bayes classifier (R e1071). No statistical method was used to fix the sample size in advance, and group allocation was not hidden from the investigators. The paper describes TCR Vbeta CDR3 sequencing of 130 to 150 peripheral blood samples, made up of 43 ophthalmopathy patients, 70 to 75 hyperthyroidism patients and roughly 17 progressor patients.

The sample was peripheral blood mononuclear cells (PBMCs), taken at new diagnosis, from a patient treated with antithyroid drugs. The chain couples TRBV30 to TRBJ1-4; a confident D gene designation cannot be given. This clonotype was sampled from a man aged 25 to 40 with Graves disease. Donor details come from another sample of the same person, matched by shared clones. At the DNA level, the sequence is TGTGCCTGGAGTGGAACGGGGTTTAATGAAAAACTGTTTTTA. Its translation is CAWSGTGFNEKLFL.